Listed below are T cell receptor beta chains from one sample, sequenced in a study of cytomegalovirus exposure and HLA in healthy donors. Profiled with immunoSEQ multiplex PCR; TCRdb holds only in-frame clones, not every one. The sample consists of 200,000 to 250,000 clones, roughly four fifths of them appearing once. Sequencing was performed on PBMCs. The receptors come from a woman between 40 and 55 years old in good health and CMV-seronegative. The CDR3 runs from the conserved cysteine through the conserved F or W. D genes are given only for firm matches. Clone size appears in some rows only: once, few, many, or a class for an expanded clone.

d_gene,abundance,j_gene,v_gene,CDR3aa,CDR3nt
TRBD2,-,TRBJ2-7,TRBV7-2,CASSQTSREGYEQYF,TGTGCCAGCAGCCAAACAAGCAGGGAGGGCTACGAGCAGTACTTC
TRBD1,-,TRBJ1-6,TRBV5-4,CASRKTGDNSPLHF,TGTGCCAGCAGGAAGACAGGGGACAATTCACCCCTCCACTTT
-,-,TRBJ1-1,TRBV7-9,CASSLQRGGNTEAFF,TGTGCCAGCAGTCTCCAGAGGGGGGGGAACACTGAAGCTTTCTTT
-,-,TRBJ2-5,TRBV25-1,CASSEYQSLGQETQYF,TGTGCCAGCAGTGAATACCAATCACTCGGCCAAGAGACCCAGTACTTC
TRBD2,-,TRBJ2-1,TRBV4-1,CASTVAGAWNEQFF,TGCGCCAGCACTGTAGCGGGGGCTTGGAATGAGCAGTTCTTC
TRBD1,-,TRBJ1-4,TRBV4-3,CASSLQGINEKLFF,TGCGCCAGCAGCTTACAGGGGATTAATGAAAAACTGTTTTTT
TRBD1,few,TRBJ2-5,TRBV6-1,CASTGQLQETQYF,TGTGCCAGCACGGGACAGCTCCAAGAGACCCAGTACTTC
-,once,TRBJ2-7,TRBV15,CATSSLPGYEQYF,TGTGCCACCAGCAGTTTACCGGGCTACGAGCAGTACTTC
-,-,TRBJ2-5,TRBV12-5,CASGLGGLGGETQYF,TGTGCTAGTGGTTTGGGGGGGCTCGGCGGAGAGACCCAGTACTTC
-,once,TRBJ1-6,TRBV5-4,CASSLGGSKNSPLHF,TGTGCCAGCAGCTTGGGGGGCAGTAAGAATTCACCCCTCCACTTT
TRBD1,-,TRBJ1-1,TRBV18,CASSAGGENTEAFF,TGTGCCAGCTCAGCAGGGGGCGAGAACACTGAAGCTTTCTTT
TRBD2,-,TRBJ2-3,TRBV4-3,CASSQDARGGTDTQYF,TGCGCCAGCAGCCAAGATGCCCGGGGGGGCACAGATACGCAGTATTTT
-,-,TRBJ2-1,TRBV4-2,CASSQRPPLATNYNEQFF,TGTGCCAGCAGCCAACGCCCCCCACTAGCCACCAACTACAATGAGCAGTTCTTC
-,-,TRBJ1-5,TRBV19,CASSTLRGNQPQHF,TGTGCCAGTAGTACCCTCAGGGGTAATCAGCCCCAGCATTTT
-,-,TRBJ2-5,TRBV5-5,CASSSGPIQETQYF,TGTGCCAGCAGCTCAGGGCCCATACAAGAGACCCAGTACTTC
TRBD2,-,TRBJ2-7,TRBV11-2,CASSLDRSGTYEQYF,TGTGCCAGCAGCTTAGATAGGAGCGGGACCTACGAGCAGTACTTC